This passage covers 10 T cell receptor beta chains from one sample sequenced in a study of T cell repertoires in cytomegalovirus infection. In TCRdb, the reads were re-called with MiXCR into one record per CDR3 protein. The sample lists about 890,000 distinct CDR3 sequences; around 30% were seen once. Which antigens these TCRs recognize remains unknown. The source material was cultured CD8+ T cells from PBMCs, sampled from culture after CMV antigen stimulation. All receptors come from a human donor in good health (CMV status not recorded). Some clones in this sample may be carry-over from other donors' samples.

Only a few counts were recorded for this clonotype. This CDR3 is CASSFEGTRYEQYV. CDR3 nucleotides: TGTGCCAGCAGTTTTGAAGGGACGAGGTACGAGCAGTACGTC. The chain carries TRBV28 and TRBJ2-7; D could derive from TRBD1 or TRBD2 (5 bases each). The CDR3 is made up of 14 amino acids. CDR1 MDHEN and CDR2 SYDVKM come from the germline V gene. The V and J ends lost 3 bases and 4 bases respectively, with 13 bases between them.

This clonotype has just a few counts. The CDR3 DNA reads as TGTGCCAGCAGAACGGGACAGGGGTCAAAGCCCCAGCATTTT. It yields the protein CASRTGQGSKPQHF. The chain links TRBV6-2 or TRBV6-3 to TRBJ1-5; TRBD1 matches 10 bases. Per the germline V gene, CDR1 is MNHEY and CDR2 is SVGEGT. V lost 6 bases, J lost 8 bases, and 7 bases stayed unmatched. The CDR3 runs to 14 residues.

The CDR3 region is CASSQVATAPSTDTQYF. CDR3 nucleotides: TGCGCCAGCAGCCAAGTCGCGACAGCCCCTAGCACAGATACGCAGTATTTT. V gene TRBV4-1 combines with J gene TRBJ2-3, with a weak D call TRBD1 (5 bases). Trimming pared 1 base from V and 0 bases from J, leaving 14 bases between. CDR3 length: 17 residues. Germline CDR1 MGHRA, CDR2 YSYEKL.

This clonotype has at least ten counts. The V call is TRBV6-1, the J call TRBJ2-5, with 8 positions matching TRBD1. Germline trimming cut 6 bases from V and 3 bases from J; bases unmatched to any gene: 9. The CDR3 runs to 15 residues. The germline V gene encodes CDR1 MNHNS and CDR2 SASEGT. CDR3 protein: CASSPTGAAKETQYF. The CDR3, as DNA: TGTGCCAGCAGCCCGACAGGGGCGGCCAAAGAGACCCAGTACTTC.

The rearrangement uses TRBV19 and TRBJ1-1, with 7 bases lining up with TRBD1. Germline CDR1 is LNHDA and CDR2 is SQIVND (reference sequence). There are 13 residues in the CDR3. V dropped 6 bases and J dropped 5; count of bases not matched to a gene: 6. CDR3 region: CASRGRGQTEAFF. DNA of the CDR3: TGTGCCAGTAGAGGAAGGGGGCAAACTGAAGCTTTCTTT.

This clonotype was detected a few times. This rearrangement joins TRBV4-1 to TRBJ2-7; TRBD2 matches 10 bases. Germline lookup yields CDR1 MGHRA and CDR2 YSYEKL. The junction had 7 bases not matched to a gene; V was cut back by 5 bases and J by 0 bases. The CDR3 is made up of 16 amino acids. The DNA for the CDR3 is TGCGCCAGCAGCAGATCTAGCGGGGGAAGCTCCTACGAGCAGTACTTC. Translated: CASSRSSGGSSYEQYF.

V is TRBV27 and J is TRBJ2-7; D is possibly TRBD1 (5 bases). Germline V gene sequence: CDR1 MNHEY, CDR2 SMNVEV (reference sequence). There are 15 residues in the CDR3. V lost 3 bases and J 3 bases, leaving 15 bases between the germline ends. The CDR3 region is CASSFVPLGDYEQYF. The CDR3 region has the DNA TGTGCCAGCAGTTTTGTACCCCTAGGGGACTACGAGCAGTACTTC.

V and J are TRBV27 and TRBJ1-1, with D possibly being TRBD1 (6 bases). The germline gives CDR1 MNHEY, CDR2 SMNVEV (reference sequence). The CDR3 is 15 residues long. V was clipped by 0 bases and J by 4 bases, with 12 bases between them. The CDR3 protein is CASSLSWGPSTEAFF. As DNA, the CDR3 is TGTGCCAGCAGTTTATCTTGGGGGCCAAGCACTGAAGCTTTCTTT.

CDR3 sequence reads: CASSLVLRPDREDTEAFF. The CDR3 coding sequence is TGTGCCAGCAGTTTGGTCCTGCGGCCCGACAGAGAAGACACTGAAGCTTTCTTT. This chain joins TRBV12-3 or TRBV12-4 and TRBJ1-1; tentative D call: TRBD1 (5 bases). The ends were cut back, 3 bases at V and 3 bases at J, with 23 bases in the middle. CDR3 length: 18 amino acids.

This clonotype was detected only a few times. The V call is TRBV7-9, the J call TRBJ1-6; a weak D match, TRBD1 (6 bases). Trimming took off 6 bases at V and 5 bases at J, with 11 bases between the two ends. Germline CDR1 and CDR2: SEHNR and FQNEAQ (reference sequence). The CDR3 is 14 residues long. The DNA for the CDR3 is TGTGCCAGCAGACAGGGTGGAAATAATTCACCCCTCCACTTT. This encodes CASRQGGNNSPLHF.